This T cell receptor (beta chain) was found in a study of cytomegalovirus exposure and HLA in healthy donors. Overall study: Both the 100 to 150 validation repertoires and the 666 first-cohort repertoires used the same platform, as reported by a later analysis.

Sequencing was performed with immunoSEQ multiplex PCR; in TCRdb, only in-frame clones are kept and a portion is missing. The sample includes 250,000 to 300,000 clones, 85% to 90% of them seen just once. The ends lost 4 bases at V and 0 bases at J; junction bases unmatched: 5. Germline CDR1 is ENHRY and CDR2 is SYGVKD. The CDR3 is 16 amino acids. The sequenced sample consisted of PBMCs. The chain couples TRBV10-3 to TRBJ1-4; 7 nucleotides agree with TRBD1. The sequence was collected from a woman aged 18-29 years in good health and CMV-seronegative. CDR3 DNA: TGTGCCATCAGTGCAGGGGGGCCTTCAACTAATGAAAAACTGTTTTTT. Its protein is CAISAGGPSTNEKLFF.